This passage covers 2 T cell receptor beta chains from one sample sequenced in a study of T cells in Graves' hyperthyroidism and ophthalmopathy. RNA transcripts served as the template for amplifying TCR beta CDR3 regions. In the first-round RT-PCR of the TCR CDR3, the HTBI primer set was used. TCRdb passed the multiplex PCR reads through MiXCR, listing each CDR3 protein once. The sample includes some 510,000 distinct CDR3 sequences, roughly 20% of them seen just once. Material for sequencing was blood. Receptors were obtained from a man between 18 and 29 years old with Graves' hyperthyroidism.

This clonotype has a handful of counts. This chain connects TRBV11-1 to TRBJ1-2, with 7 bases that match TRBD1. This CDR3 is built from 17 residues. CDR1 and CDR2 (germline): SGHAT, FQDESV (reference sequence). Unmatched junction bases numbered 8, after V lost 0 bases and J lost 1 base. The CDR3 region is CASSLAPPGGHNYGYTF. The CDR3, as DNA: TGTGCCAGCAGCTTAGCCCCCCCAGGGGGGCATAACTATGGCTACACCTTC. The entire variable domain, with the rest obtained from reference TRBV11-1 and TRBJ1-2, is as follows: EAEVAQSPRYKITEKSQAVAFWCDPISGHATLYWYRQILGQGPELLVQFQDESVVDDSQLPKDRFSAERLKGVDSTLKIQPAELGDSAMYLCASSLAPPGGHNYGYTFGSGTRLTVV.

The sample holds many counts of this clonotype. The chain is built from TRBV7-3 and TRBJ1-1, with no clear D. This CDR3 spans 16 amino acids. The V gene's germline CDR1 is SGHTA and CDR2 FQGTGA. V was cut by 2 bases and J by 0 bases, with 13 bases left in between. CDR3 bases: TGTGCCAGCAGCTTAGGGTTCGAGGAAATGAACACTGAAGCTTTCTTT. Translated, it gives CASSLGFEEMNTEAFF.